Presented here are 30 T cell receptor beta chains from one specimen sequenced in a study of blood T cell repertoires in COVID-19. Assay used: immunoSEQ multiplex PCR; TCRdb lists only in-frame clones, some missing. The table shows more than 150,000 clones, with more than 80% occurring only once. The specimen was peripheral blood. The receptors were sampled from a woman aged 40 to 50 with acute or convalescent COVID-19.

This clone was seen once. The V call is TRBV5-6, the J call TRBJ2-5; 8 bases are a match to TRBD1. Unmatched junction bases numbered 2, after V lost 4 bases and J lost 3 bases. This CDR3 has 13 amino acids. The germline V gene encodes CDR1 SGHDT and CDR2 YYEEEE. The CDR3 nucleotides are TGTGCCAGCAGCACGGGACAGGAAGAGACCCAGTACTTC. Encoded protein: CASSTGQEETQYF.

CDR3 amino acids: CASSLPAGLSHEQYF. The CDR3 DNA follows: TGTGCCAGCAGTTTACCGGCAGGGTTGTCGCACGAGCAGTACTTC. This chain links TRBV28 with TRBJ2-7, with D possibly TRBD1 on 5 matching bases. The V gene's germline CDR1 is MDHEN and CDR2 SYDVKM. This CDR3 comprises 15 residues. V lost 2 bases, J lost 5 bases, and 16 bases lay in between.

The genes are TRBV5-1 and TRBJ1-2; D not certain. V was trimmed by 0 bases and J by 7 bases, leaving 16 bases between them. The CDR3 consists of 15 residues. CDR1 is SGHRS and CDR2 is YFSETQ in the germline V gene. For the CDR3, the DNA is TGCGCCAGCAGCTTGGATGCGTCGGTGACGGGTGGCTACACCTTC. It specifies CASSLDASVTGGYTF.

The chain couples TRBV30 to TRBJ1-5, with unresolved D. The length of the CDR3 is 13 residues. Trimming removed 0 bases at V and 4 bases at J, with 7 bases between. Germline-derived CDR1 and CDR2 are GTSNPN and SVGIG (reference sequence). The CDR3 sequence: CAWSVSGNQPQHF. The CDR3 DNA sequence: TGTGCCTGGAGTGTCAGCGGAAATCAGCCCCAGCATTTT.

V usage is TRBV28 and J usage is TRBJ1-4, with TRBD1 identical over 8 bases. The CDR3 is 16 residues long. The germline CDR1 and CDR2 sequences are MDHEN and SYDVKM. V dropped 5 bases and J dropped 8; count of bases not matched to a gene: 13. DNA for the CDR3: TGTGCCAGCAGTATTGGACCCCCGGACAGGGAAGAAAAACTGTTTTTT. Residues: CASSIGPPDREEKLFF.

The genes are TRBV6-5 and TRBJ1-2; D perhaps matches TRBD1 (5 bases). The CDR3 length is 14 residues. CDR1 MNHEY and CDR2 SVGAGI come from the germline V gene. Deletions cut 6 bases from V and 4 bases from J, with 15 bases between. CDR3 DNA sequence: TGTGCCAGCAGATCACTTGACAGTTTCTATGGCTACACCTTC. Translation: CASRSLDSFYGYTF.

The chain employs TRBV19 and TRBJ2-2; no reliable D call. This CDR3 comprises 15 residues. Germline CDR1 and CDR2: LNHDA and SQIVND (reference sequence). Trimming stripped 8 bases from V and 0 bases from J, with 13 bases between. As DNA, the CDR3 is TGTGCCAGTTTAGCCGTCAGAACGAACACCGGGGAGCTGTTTTTT. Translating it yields CASLAVRTNTGELFF.

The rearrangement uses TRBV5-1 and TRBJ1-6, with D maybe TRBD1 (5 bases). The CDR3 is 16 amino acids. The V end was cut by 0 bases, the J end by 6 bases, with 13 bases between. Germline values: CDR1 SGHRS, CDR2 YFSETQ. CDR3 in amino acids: CASSLAAGELNSPLHF. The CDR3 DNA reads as TGCGCCAGCAGCTTGGCGGCGGGGGAACTTAATTCACCCCTCCACTTT. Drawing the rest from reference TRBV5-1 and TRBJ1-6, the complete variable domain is KAGVTQTPRYLIKTRGQQVTLSCSPISGHRSVSWYQQTPGQGLQFLFEYFSETQRNKGNFPGRFSGRQFSNSRSEMNVSTLELGDSALYLCASSLAAGELNSPLHFGNGTRLTVT.

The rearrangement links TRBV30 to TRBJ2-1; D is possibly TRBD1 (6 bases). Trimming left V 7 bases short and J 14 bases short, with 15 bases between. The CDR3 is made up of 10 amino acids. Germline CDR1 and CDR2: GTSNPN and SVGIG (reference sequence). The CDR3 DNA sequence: TGTGCCTCTACCGGGACAAGGGAGTTCTTC. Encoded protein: CASTGTREFF.

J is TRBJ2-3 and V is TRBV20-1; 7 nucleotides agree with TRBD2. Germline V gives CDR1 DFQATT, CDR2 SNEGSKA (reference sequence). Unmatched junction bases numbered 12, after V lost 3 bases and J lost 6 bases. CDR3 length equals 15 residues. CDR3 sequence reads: CSASGLRTRSDTQYF. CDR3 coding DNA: TGCAGTGCTAGTGGATTGAGGACTAGGTCGGATACGCAGTATTTT.

CDR3: CASSLGGPENTEAFF. CDR3 sequence (DNA): TGTGCCAGCAGCTTAGGGGGGCCAGAGAACACTGAAGCTTTCTTT. This chain joins TRBV7-2 and TRBJ1-1; TRBD1 might be the D (6 bases). The CDR3 is 15 amino acids. The V end was cut by 1 base, the J end by 1 base, with 10 bases between. Germline V gene lookup returns CDR1 SGHTA and CDR2 FQGNSA.

The CDR3 DNA sequence: TGTGCCAAATGGGGGACAGGGTATTCAGATACGCAGTATTTT. It translates to CAKWGTGYSDTQYF. This chain connects TRBV2 to TRBJ2-3; TRBD1 matches 9 bases. This CDR3 is 14 amino acids long. The V segment lost 10 bases and the J segment 4 bases; nucleotides outside the gene matches: 9. Per germline, CDR1 SNHLY and CDR2 FYNNEI. Filled out from reference TRBV2 and TRBJ2-3, the complete variable domain reads EPEVTQTPSHQVTQMGQEVILRCVPISNHLYFYWYRQILGQKVEFLVSFYNNEISEKSEIFDDQFSVERPDGSNFTLKIRSTKLEDSAMYFCAKWGTGYSDTQYFGPGTRLTVL.

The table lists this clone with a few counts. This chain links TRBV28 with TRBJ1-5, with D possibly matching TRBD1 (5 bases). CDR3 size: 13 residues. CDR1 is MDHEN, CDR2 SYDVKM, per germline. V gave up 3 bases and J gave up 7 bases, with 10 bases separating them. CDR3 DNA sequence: TGTGCCAGCAGTTTCTCGGGGGTCCAGCCCCAGCATTTT. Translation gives CASSFSGVQPQHF.

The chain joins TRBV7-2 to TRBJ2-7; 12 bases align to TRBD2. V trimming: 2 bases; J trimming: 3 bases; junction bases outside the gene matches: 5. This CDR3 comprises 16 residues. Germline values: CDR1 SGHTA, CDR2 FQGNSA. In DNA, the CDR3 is TGTGCCAGCAGCTTAATTGCTAGCGGGAGGGACTACGAGCAGTACTTC. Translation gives CASSLIASGRDYEQYF. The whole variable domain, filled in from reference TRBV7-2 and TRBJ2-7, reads GAGVSQSPSNKVTEKGKDVELRCDPISGHTALYWYRQSLGQGLEFLIYFQGNSAPDKSGLPSDRFSAERTGGSVSTLTIQRTQQEDSAVYLCASSLIASGRDYEQYFGPGTRLTVT.

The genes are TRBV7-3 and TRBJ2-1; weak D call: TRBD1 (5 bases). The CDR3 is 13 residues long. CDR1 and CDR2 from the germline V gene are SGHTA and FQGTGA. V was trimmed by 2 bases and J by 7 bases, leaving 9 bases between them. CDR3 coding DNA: TGTGCCAGCAGCTTATCTTCAGGGAATGAGCAGTTCTTC. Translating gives CASSLSSGNEQFF.

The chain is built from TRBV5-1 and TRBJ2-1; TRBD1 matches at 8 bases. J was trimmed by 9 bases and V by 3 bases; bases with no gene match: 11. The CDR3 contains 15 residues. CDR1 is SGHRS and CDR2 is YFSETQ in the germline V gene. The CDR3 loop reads CASSSGGVRVSEQFF. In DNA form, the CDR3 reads TGCGCCAGCAGCTCAGGGGGCGTCCGGGTTTCTGAGCAGTTCTTC.

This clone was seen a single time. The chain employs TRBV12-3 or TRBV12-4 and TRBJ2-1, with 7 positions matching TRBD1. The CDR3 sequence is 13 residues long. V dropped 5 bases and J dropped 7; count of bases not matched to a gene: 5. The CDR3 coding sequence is TGTGCCAGCAGTCTGGGACAGATAAATGAGCAGTTCTTC. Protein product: CASSLGQINEQFF.

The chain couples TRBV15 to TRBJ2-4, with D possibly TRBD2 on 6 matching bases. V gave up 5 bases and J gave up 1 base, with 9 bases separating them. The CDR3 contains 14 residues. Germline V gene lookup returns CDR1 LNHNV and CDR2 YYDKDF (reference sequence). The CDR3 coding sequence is TGTGCCACCAGCGGCGGGGAGGCCAAAAACATTCAGTACTTC. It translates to CATSGGEAKNIQYF.

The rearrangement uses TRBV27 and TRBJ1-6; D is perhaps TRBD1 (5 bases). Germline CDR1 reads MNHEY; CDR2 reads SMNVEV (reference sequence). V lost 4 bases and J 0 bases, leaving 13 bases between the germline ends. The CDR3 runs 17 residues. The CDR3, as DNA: TGTGCCAGCAGTTCCGACAGCGCGAGCTCCTATAATTCACCCCTCCACTTT. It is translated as CASSSDSASSYNSPLHF.

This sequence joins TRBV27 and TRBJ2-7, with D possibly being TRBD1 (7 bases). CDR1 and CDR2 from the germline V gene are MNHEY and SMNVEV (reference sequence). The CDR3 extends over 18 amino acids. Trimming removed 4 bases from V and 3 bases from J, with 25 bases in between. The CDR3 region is CASSSPGRQGLNHYEQYF. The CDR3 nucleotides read TGTGCCAGCAGTTCCCCCGGGAGACAGGGCCTGAACCACTACGAGCAGTACTTC.

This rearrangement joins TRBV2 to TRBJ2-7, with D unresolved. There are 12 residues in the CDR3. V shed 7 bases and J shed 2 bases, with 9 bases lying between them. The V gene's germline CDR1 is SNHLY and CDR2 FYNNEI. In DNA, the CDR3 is TGTGCCAGCACTGCAGGTACCTACGAGCAGTACTTC. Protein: CASTAGTYEQYF.

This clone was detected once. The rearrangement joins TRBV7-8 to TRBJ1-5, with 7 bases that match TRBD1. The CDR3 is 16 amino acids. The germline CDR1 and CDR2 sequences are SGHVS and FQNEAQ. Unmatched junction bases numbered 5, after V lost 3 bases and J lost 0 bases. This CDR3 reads CASSFRDSRSNQPQHF. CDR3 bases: TGTGCCAGCAGCTTCCGGGACAGTCGTAGCAATCAGCCCCAGCATTTT.

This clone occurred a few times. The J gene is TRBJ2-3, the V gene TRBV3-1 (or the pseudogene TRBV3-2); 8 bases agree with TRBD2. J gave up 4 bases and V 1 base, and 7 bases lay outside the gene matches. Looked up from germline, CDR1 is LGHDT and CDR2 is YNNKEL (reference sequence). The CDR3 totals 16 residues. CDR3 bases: TGTGCCAGCAGCCAAGGGATTGGACTAGCTTCAGATACGCAGTATTTT. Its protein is CASSQGIGLASDTQYF.

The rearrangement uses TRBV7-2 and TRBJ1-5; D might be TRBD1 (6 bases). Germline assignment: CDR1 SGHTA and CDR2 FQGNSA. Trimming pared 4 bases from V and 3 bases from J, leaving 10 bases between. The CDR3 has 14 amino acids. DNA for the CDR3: TGTGCCAGCAGCTCTGGACAGCCCAATCAGCCCCAGCATTTT. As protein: CASSSGQPNQPQHF.

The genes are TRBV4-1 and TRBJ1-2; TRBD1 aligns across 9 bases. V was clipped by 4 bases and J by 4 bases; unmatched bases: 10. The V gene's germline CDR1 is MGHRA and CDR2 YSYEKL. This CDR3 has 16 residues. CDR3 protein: CASSPLRDRDVYGYTF. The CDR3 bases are TGCGCCAGCAGCCCCCTCCGGGACAGGGACGTCTATGGCTACACCTTC.

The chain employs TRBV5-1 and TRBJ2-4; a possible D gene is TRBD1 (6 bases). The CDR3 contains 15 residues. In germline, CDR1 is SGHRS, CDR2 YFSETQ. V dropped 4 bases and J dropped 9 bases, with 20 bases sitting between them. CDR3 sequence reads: CASSLSDRPDGIQYF. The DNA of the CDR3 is TGCGCCAGCAGCCTGTCGGACAGACCCGATGGCATTCAGTACTTC.

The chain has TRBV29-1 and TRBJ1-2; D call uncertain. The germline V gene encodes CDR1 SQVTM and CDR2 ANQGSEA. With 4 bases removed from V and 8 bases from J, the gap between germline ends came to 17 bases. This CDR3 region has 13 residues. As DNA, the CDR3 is TGCAGCGTTGGGCTCGGGGATCTGAGAGGCTACACCTTC. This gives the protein CSVGLGDLRGYTF.

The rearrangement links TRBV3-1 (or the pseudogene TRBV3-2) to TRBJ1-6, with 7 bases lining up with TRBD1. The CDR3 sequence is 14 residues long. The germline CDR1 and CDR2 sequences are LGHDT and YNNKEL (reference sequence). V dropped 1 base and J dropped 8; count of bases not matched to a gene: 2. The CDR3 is CASSQGQGYSPLHF. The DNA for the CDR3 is TGTGCCAGCAGCCAAGGACAGGGCTATTCACCCCTCCACTTT.

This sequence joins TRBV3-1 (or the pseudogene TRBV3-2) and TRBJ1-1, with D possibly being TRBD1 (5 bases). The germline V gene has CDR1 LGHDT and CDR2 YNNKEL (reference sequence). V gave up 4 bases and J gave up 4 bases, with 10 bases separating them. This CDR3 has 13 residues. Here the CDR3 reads CASSRGHLTEAFF. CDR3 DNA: TGTGCCAGCAGCCGCGGACATCTCACTGAAGCTTTCTTT.

Written as DNA, the CDR3 is TGTGCCAGTAGTATGTCAGGGTTTGGCAATCAGCCCCAGCATTTT. Residues: CASSMSGFGNQPQHF. The V gene is TRBV19, the J gene TRBJ1-5; D perhaps matches TRBD1 (5 bases). CDR3 length: 15 amino acids. Germline CDR1 LNHDA, CDR2 SQIVND (reference sequence). Trimming pared 3 bases from V and 2 bases from J, leaving 11 bases between. Using reference TRBV19 and TRBJ1-5 for the parts outside the CDR3, the full variable domain is DGGITQSPKYLFRKEGQNVTLSCEQNLNHDAMYWYRQDPGQGLRLIYYSQIVNDFQKGDIAEGYSVSREKKESFPLTVTSAQKNPTAFYLCASSMSGFGNQPQHFGDGTRLSIL.